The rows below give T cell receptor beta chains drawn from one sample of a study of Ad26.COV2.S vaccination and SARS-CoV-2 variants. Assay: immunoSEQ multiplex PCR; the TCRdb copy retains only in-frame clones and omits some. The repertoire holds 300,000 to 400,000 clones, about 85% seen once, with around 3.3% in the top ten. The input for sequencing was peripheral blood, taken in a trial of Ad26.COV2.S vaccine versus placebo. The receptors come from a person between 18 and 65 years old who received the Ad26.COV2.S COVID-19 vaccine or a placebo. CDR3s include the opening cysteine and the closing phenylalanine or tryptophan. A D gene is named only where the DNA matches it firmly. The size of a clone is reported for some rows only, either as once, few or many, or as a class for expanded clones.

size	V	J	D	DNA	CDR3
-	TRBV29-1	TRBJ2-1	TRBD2	TGCAGCGTTACTAGCGGGAACTACAATGAGCAGTTCTTC	CSVTSGNYNEQFF
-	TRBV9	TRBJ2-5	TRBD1	TGTGCCAGCAGCCCGGGGACAGTCCAAGAGACCCAGTACTTC	CASSPGTVQETQYF
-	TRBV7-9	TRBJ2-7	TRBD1	TGTGCCAGCAGCCCGCTGGGGACAGGGGGCTACGAGCAGTACTTC	CASSPLGTGGYEQYF
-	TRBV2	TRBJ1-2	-	TGTGCCAGCAGTGGATCCCTCTATGGCTACACCTTC	CASSGSLYGYTF
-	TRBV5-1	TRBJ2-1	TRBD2	TGCGCCAGCAGCTTGACTAGCGGGGAACCGAATGAGCAGTTCTTC	CASSLTSGEPNEQFF
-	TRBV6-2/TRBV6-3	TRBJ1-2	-	TGTGCCAGCAGTTACTACCTCAACTATGGCTACACCTTC	CASSYYLNYGYTF
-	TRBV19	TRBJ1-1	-	TGTGCCAGTAGTTACCTTGGCGGCACTGAAGCTTTCTTT	CASSYLGGTEAFF
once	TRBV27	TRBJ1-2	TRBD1	TGTGCCAGCAGTTTATGGGGACAGCCCAATGATGGCTACACCTTC	CASSLWGQPNDGYTF
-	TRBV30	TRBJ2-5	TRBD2	TGTGCCTGGAGGGGAGCCGGGACTAGGGAGACCCAGTACTTC	CAWRGAGTRETQYF
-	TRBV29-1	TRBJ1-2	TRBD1	TGCAGCGTTGAGTTGGGACAGGGTCTGGGCTATGGCTACACCTTC	CSVELGQGLGYGYTF
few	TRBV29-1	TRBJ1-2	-	TGCAGCGTTGTAGAGGGGGGCTACGGCTACACCTTC	CSVVEGGYGYTF
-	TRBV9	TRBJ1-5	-	TGTGCCAGCAGTCCGGGTGAGGTTCGCAATCAGCCCCAGCATTTT	CASSPGEVRNQPQHF
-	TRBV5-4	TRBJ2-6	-	TGTGCCAGCAGCTTGGATAACCCCTCTGGGGCCAACGTCCTGACTTTC	CASSLDNPSGANVLTF
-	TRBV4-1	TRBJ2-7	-	TGCGCCAGCAGCCAACTTCCCGGGGGCGGCTCCTACGAGCAGTACTTC	CASSQLPGGGSYEQYF
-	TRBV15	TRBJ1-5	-	TGTGCCACCAGCAGAGGAGGTCGGATCGGCAATCAGCCCCAGCATTTT	CATSRGGRIGNQPQHF
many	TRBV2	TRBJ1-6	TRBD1	TGTGCCAGCAGCTCAGACAGGGGCCGGTCACCCCTCCACTTT	CASSSDRGRSPLHF
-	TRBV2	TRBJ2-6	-	TGTGCCAGCAGGTTAGGGAGTGGGGCCAACGTCCTGACTTTC	CASRLGSGANVLTF
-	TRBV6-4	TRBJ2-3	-	TGTGCCAGCAGTGACGGCAGCACAGATACGCAGTATTTT	CASSDGSTDTQYF
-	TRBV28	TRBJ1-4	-	TGTGCCAGCAGTTTAAACGCAGGAAGGGAAAAACTGTTTTTT	CASSLNAGREKLFF
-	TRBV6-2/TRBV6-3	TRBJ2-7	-	TGTGCCAGCAGTTACGCGGGGTCGACCTACGAGCAGTACTTC	CASSYAGSTYEQYF
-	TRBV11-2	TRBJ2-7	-	TGTGCCAGCAGTTATACCCGGGGCCGATCCTACGAGCAGTACTTC	CASSYTRGRSYEQYF
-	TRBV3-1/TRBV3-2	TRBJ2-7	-	TGTGCCAGCAGCCAAGAAGGACAGTCGGCCTACGAGCAGTACTTC	CASSQEGQSAYEQYF
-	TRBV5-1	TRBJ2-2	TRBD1	TGCGCCAGCAGCTTGTGGACAGGCCAGATCACCGGGGAGCTGTTTTTT	CASSLWTGQITGELFF
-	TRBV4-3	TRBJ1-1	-	TGCGCCAGCAGCCTGGGGGCACAGAACACTGAAGCTTTCTTT	CASSLGAQNTEAFF
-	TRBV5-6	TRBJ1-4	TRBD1	TGTGCCAGCAGTCCAGGGGGCATCGGTGAAAAACTGTTTTTT	CASSPGGIGEKLFF
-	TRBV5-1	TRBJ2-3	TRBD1	TGCGCCAGCAGAATCCCAGCACAGGGGGGTGATACGCAGTATTTT	CASRIPAQGGDTQYF
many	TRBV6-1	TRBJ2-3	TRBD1	TGTGCCAGCAGTGAAGGGACAGGGCCAGATACGCAGTATTTT	CASSEGTGPDTQYF
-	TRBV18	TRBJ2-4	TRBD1	TGTGCCAGCTCACCCGGACAGGGCGTTACCATTCAGTACTTC	CASSPGQGVTIQYF
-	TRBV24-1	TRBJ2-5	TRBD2	TGTGCCACCAGTGCTAGCGGGAGGGGGGGAGAGACCCAGTACTTC	CATSASGRGGETQYF
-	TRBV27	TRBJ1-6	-	TGTGCCAGCAGTTTTGGAGACAGTCGATCACCCCTCCACTTT	CASSFGDSRSPLHF
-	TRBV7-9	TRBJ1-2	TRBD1	TGTGCCAGCAGCTGGGGGACAGGGAGGGGTGGCTACACCTTC	CASSWGTGRGGYTF
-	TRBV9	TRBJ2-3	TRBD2	TGTGCCAGCAGCGTAGATGGTCGGGGGGGTGATACGCAGTATTTT	CASSVDGRGGDTQYF
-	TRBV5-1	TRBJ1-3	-	TGCGCCAGCAGCTTGGCGGGGTACGGAAACACCATATATTTT	CASSLAGYGNTIYF
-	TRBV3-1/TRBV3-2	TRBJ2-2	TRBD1	TGTGCCAGTATGGACAGGGGGCGTACCGGGGAGCTGTTTTTT	CASMDRGRTGELFF
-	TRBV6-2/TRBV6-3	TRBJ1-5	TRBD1	TGTGCCAGCAGCCGACAGGGGGGTCAGCCCCAGCATTTT	CASSRQGGQPQHF
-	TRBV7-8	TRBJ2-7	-	TGTGCCAGCAGCTTAGCGTCGGTCCAGGGGGGCTCCTACGAGCAGTACTTC	CASSLASVQGGSYEQYF
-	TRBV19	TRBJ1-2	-	TGTGCCAGTAGTATCGGGGGGCTCAATGGCTACACCTTC	CASSIGGLNGYTF
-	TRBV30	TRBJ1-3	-	TGTGCCTGGAGTGAGGGGGGTTCTGGAAACACCATATATTTT	CAWSEGGSGNTIYF
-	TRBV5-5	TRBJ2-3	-	TGTGCCAGCCAAAAGGGACACATCACAGATACGCAGTATTTT	CASQKGHITDTQYF
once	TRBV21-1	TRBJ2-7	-	TGTGCCACCGGGGGAACACCCCGGGCGGGTAATCTCTCCTACGAGCAGTACTTC	CATGGTPRAGNLSYEQYF
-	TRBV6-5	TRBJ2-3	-	TGTGCCAGCAGTTTCCCAGGTGCAGATACGCAGTATTTT	CASSFPGADTQYF
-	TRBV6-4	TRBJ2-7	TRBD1	TGTGCCAGCAGTGAAGAATGGACAGGGAGCTCCTACGAGCAGTACTTC	CASSEEWTGSSYEQYF
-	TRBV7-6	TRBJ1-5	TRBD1	TGTGCCAGCAGCATTGGGACAGGTCGGGGTCAGCCCCAGCATTTT	CASSIGTGRGQPQHF
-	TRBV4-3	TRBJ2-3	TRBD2	TGCGCCAGCAGCCTGAGCGGGGCGAGAGATACGCAGTATTTT	CASSLSGARDTQYF
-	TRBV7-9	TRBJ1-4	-	TGTGCCAGCAGCCATCGACAGGCCCCTACAACTAATGAAAAACTGTTTTTT	CASSHRQAPTTNEKLFF
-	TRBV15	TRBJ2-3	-	TGTGCCACCAGCAGCCCGGGTGCCACAGATACGCAGTATTTT	CATSSPGATDTQYF
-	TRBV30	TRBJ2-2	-	TGTGCCTGGAGTGTCGAGGGGGGCACCGGGGAGCTGTTTTTT	CAWSVEGGTGELFF
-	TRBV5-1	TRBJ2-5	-	TGCGCCAGCAGCTTGTTCCTGGGGGCCCAAGAGACCCAGTACTTC	CASSLFLGAQETQYF
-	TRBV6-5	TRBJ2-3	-	TGTGCCAGCAGTTACTCGATTCCAGTTACAGATACGCAGTATTTT	CASSYSIPVTDTQYF
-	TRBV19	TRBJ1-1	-	TGTGCCAGTAGTAGCCTCCGACACAACACTGAAGCTTTCTTT	CASSSLRHNTEAFF
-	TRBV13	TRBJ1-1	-	TGTGCCAGCAGCTTAGGCCAGGGGTGGGGTATGAACACTGAAGCTTTCTTT	CASSLGQGWGMNTEAFF
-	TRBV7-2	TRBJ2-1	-	TGTGCCAGCAGCTTAGGATTATTAAGTGGAGGGGGGCTCAATGAGCAGTTCTTC	CASSLGLLSGGGLNEQFF
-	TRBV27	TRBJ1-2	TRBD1	TGTGCCAGCAGTCCCCGGGGACAGGGCCATGGCTACACCTTC	CASSPRGQGHGYTF
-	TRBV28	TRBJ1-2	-	TGTGCCAGCAGTCCGCTGGGAGGGTGGGGATCCTATGGCTACACCTTC	CASSPLGGWGSYGYTF
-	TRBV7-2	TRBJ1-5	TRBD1	TGTGCCAGCAGCTTGGTTACAGGGGGCACTCAGCCCCAGCATTTT	CASSLVTGGTQPQHF
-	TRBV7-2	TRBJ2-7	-	TGTGCCAGCAGCTTAGGGGGCCGGGAAATCTACGAGCAGTACTTC	CASSLGGREIYEQYF
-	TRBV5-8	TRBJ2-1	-	TGTGCCAGCAGCTTCCATTACTCTTATGAGCAGTTCTTC	CASSFHYSYEQFF
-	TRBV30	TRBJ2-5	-	TGTGCCTGGAGTGTAACCGGAGAAGAGACCCAGTACTTC	CAWSVTGEETQYF
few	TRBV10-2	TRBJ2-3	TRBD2	TGCGCCAGCAGTGAGTCGGTCACTAGCGGCACAGATACGCAGTATTTT	CASSESVTSGTDTQYF
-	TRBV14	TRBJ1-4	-	TGTGCCAGCAGCCCTCAACTCGGGGCTAATGAAAAACTGTTTTTT	CASSPQLGANEKLFF